The T cell receptor (beta chain) described here comes from a study of blood T cell repertoires in COVID-19. CDR1 is MNHEY and CDR2 is SVGEGT in the germline V gene. The CDR3 sequence is 14 residues long. V lost 2 bases, J lost 12 bases, and 17 bases lay in between. Enrolled through a virtual design, the participants were between roughly 18 and 95 years of age and came from under 30 US areas. Self-reported history from a screening survey and questionnaire set each donor's cohort. The data were produced by immunoSEQ multiplex PCR, yet TCRdb's version contains in-frame clones alone and is incomplete. The sample records roughly 170,000 clones, less than 85% being singletons.

The specimen was PBMCs or T cells enriched from blood (not recorded which). The chain joins TRBV6-2 or TRBV6-3 to TRBJ2-1, with TRBD2 as a possible D gene (6 bases). The sequence was collected from a woman aged 50 to 60 who had recovered from COVID-19. The CDR3 DNA follows: TGTGCCAGCAGTTACACGGGAGTGGCTGGTGGGCAGTTCTTC. It translates to CASSYTGVAGGQFF.